Listed here are 2 T cell receptor beta chains from one sample, sequenced in a study of shared clonotypes between healthy human individuals (dated by TCRdb to 2020 to 2021). Libraries were prepared through the immunoSEQ multiplex PCR assay. This immuneACCESS table, as held by TCRdb, lists in-frame sequences with V and J called but not all clones. Of the missing ones, under half trace to an unresolved V gene in checked studies; the others have no known cause. This sample has about 2.1 million clones in its table, and 93% of those were observed once. The ten largest clones capture about 1.8% of the sample. CD8 naive samples were obtained by positive selection for CCR7 among CD45RO-negative cells, yielding a CD45RA+CCR7+ population from which TemRA cells were excluded. The sequenced sample consisted of naive CD8+ T cells from PBMCs. The sample's cell subset or site label is to be understood as: CD45RA+CCR7+. The receptors here all came from a young man in good health. Some clones in this sample may be carry-over from other donors' samples.

J is TRBJ1-2 and V is TRBV27, with TRBD1 identical over 12 bases. Trimming at V came to 7 bases and at J to 8 bases, leaving 11 bases not matched to a gene. Germline CDR1 is MNHEY and CDR2 is SMNVEV (reference sequence). This CDR3 comprises 15 residues. In DNA, the CDR3 is TGTGCCAGCAATGATCCAGGGACAGGGGGCTCGGGCTACACCTTC. It codes for CASNDPGTGGSGYTF.

The chain employs TRBV19 and TRBJ2-7; D unclear. The CDR3 extends over 12 amino acids. The germline V gene has CDR1 LNHDA and CDR2 SQIVND (reference sequence). Trimming cost V 5 bases and J 3 bases, with 8 bases left between them. The CDR3 loop reads CASSSGYYEQYF. The CDR3 DNA reads TGTGCCAGTAGTTCGGGTTACTACGAGCAGTACTTC.